The clone carrying this T cell receptor (beta chain) came up a few times. Its antigen is not identified. Germline values: CDR1 MGHRA, CDR2 YSYEKL. The V and J ends lost 0 bases and 3 bases respectively, with 15 bases between them. The CDR3 covers 16 residues. Use of 60 Vbeta and 13 Jbeta primers characterized the PCR. Some clones are missing from TCRdb's copy, which holds only in-frame ones; the method was immunoSEQ multiplex PCR. The sample includes some 150,000 clones, roughly three quarters of them seen just once. These data come from a study of cytomegalovirus exposure and HLA in healthy donors. Study details: Of 300 to 500 genotyped donors, approximately 84% clustered with self-reported Caucasian donors.

Overall study findings and caveats: Association of a missense DCLRE1C variant with TCR beta V- and J-gene trimming was reported in a later analysis.

This chain joins TRBV4-1 and TRBJ2-7; possible D gene TRBD2, 7 bases. This TCR came from a woman aged 40-49 years in good health and CMV-seronegative. Sequencing was done on a sample of PBMCs. The CDR3 region has the DNA TGCGCCAGCAGCCAAGAGGGGGGGCCTAGCGGCTACGAGCAGTACTTC. Amino acid sequence: CASSQEGGPSGYEQYF.